The present T cell receptor (beta chain) was sequenced within a study of blood T cell repertoires in COVID-19. Generated by immunoSEQ multiplex PCR, the TCRdb table keeps only in-frame clones and is missing some. The sample records under 150,000 clones, nearly 85% being singletons. The study recruited people aged about 18 to 95 years across about 25 US areas. Cohorts were determined from participant-reported clinical history. Germline V gives CDR1 SGHTA, CDR2 FQGNSA. Losses at the gene ends were 6 bases for V and 9 bases for J; bases not matched to a gene: 10. CDR3 length: 14 residues. The sample taken for sequencing was PBMCs or T cells enriched from blood (not recorded which). The J gene is TRBJ1-5, the V gene TRBV7-2, with 8 bases identical to TRBD1. This receptor was obtained from a man aged 45 to 65 in a cohort exposed to, infected with or recovered from COVID-19 (not recorded which). The CDR3 loop reads CASRDGTGGRPQHF. CDR3 DNA sequence: TGTGCCAGCAGGGACGGGACAGGAGGCCGGCCCCAGCATTTT.